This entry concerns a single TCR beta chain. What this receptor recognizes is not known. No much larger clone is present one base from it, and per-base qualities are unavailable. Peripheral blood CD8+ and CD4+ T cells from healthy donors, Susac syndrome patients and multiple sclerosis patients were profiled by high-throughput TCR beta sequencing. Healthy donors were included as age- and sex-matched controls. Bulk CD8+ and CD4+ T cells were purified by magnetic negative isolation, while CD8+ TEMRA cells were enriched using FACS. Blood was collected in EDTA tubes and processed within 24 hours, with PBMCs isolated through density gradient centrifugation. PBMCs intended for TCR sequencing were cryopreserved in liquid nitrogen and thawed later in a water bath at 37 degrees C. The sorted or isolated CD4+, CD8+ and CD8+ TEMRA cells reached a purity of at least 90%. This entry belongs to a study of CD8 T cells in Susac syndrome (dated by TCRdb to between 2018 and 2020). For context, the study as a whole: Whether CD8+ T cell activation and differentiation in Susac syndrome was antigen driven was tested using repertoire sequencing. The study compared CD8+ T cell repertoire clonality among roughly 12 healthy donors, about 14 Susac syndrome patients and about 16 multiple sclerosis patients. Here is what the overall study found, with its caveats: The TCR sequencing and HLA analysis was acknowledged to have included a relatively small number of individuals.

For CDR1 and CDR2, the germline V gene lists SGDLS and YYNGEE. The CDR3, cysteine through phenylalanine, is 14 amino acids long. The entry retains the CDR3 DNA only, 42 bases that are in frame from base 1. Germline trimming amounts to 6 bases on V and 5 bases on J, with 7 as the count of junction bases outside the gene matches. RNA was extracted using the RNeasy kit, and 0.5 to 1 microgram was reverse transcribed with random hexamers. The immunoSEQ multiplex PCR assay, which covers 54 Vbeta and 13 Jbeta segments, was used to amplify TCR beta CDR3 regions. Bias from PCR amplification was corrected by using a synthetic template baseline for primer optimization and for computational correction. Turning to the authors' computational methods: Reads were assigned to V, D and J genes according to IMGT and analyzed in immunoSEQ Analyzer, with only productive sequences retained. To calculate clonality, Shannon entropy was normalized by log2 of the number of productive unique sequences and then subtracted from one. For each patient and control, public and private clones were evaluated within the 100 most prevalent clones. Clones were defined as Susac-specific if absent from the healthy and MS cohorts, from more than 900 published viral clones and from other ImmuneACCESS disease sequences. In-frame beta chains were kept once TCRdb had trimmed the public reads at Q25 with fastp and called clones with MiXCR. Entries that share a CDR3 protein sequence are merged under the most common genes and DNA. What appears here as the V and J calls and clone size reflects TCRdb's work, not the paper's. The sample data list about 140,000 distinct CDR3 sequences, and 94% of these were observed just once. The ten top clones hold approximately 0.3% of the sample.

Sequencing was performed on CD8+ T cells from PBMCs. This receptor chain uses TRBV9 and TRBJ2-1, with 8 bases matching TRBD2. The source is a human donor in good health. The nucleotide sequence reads TGTGCCAGCATCCCGGGGGGGGGCCACAATGAGCAGTTCTTC. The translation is CASIPGGGHNEQFF.